This entry is about one T cell receptor beta chain. Its antigen is as yet unknown. This sample is part of a study of CXCR3-negative and CXCR3-positive naive CD8 T cells. Study-wide points: When CXCR3-positive naive cells were set against CXCR3-negative naive cells, the former had more hydrophobic TRB CDR3s. Memory CD8+ T cell repertoires were far less diverse than both naive subsets.

The germline V gene encodes CDR1 DFQATT and CDR2 SNEGSKA (reference sequence). The CDR3 covers 14 residues. The study made its TRB cDNA libraries by 5' RACE, adding UMI labels. TCRdb reprocessed the 5' RACE reads and keeps a single row for each CDR3 protein, giving no DNA. The sample has 60,000 to 70,000 distinct CDR3 sequences. CD45RO-CCR7+CD27+CD95- marked naive CD8+ T cells. The chain joins TRBV20-1 to TRBJ1-4; checking the TCRdb D call of TRBD1 is not possible without DNA. The sample comprised naive CXCR3+ CD8+ T cells from blood. Noted subset: CD45RO-CCR7+CD27+CD95- naive CD8+ T cells expressing CXCR3 (TNR3+). This receptor was identified in a human donor in good health. Some clones in this sample may be carry-over from other donors' samples. The CDR3 reads CSARVITGNEKLFF.